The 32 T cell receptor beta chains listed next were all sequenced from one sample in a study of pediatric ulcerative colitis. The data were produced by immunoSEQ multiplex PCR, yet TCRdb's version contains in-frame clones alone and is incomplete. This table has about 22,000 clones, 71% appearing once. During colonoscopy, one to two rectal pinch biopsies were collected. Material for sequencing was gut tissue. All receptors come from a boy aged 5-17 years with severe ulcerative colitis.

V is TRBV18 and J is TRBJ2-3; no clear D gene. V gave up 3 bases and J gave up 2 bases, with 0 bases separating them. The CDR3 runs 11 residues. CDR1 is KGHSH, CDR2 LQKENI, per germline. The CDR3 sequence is CASSPTDTQYF. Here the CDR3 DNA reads TGTGCCAGCTCACCCACAGATACGCAGTATTTT.

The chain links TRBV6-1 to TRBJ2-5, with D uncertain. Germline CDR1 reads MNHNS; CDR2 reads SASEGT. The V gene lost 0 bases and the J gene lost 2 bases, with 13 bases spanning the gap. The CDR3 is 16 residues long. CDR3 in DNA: TGTGCCAGCAGTGAAGCGCTTCGTGCAACACAAGAGACCCAGTACTTC. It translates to CASSEALRATQETQYF.

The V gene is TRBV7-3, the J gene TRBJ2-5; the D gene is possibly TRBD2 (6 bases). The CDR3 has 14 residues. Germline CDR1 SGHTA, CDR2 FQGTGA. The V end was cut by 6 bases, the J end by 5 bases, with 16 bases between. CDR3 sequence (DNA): TGTGCCAGCAGTGCGGGTGGCGCGGGGGAGACCCAGTACTTC. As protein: CASSAGGAGETQYF.

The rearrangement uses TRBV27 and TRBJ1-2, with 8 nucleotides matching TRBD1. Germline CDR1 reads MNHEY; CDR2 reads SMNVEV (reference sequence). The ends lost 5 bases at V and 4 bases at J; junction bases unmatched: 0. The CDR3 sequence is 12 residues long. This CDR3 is CASSGQGYGYTF. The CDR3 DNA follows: TGTGCCAGCAGTGGACAGGGCTATGGCTACACCTTC.

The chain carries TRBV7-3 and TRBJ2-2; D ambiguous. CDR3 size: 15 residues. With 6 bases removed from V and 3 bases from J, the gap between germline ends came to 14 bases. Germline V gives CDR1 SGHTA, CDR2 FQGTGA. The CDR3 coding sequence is TGTGCCAGCAGATCGTTGGGAACTGACACCGGGGAGCTGTTTTTT. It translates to CASRSLGTDTGELFF.

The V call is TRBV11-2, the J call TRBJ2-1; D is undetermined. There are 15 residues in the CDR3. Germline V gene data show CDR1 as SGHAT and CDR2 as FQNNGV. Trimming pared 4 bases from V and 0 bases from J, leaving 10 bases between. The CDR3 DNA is TGTGCCAGCAGCTCCCTAGGAATCTCCTACAATGAGCAGTTCTTC. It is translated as CASSSLGISYNEQFF.

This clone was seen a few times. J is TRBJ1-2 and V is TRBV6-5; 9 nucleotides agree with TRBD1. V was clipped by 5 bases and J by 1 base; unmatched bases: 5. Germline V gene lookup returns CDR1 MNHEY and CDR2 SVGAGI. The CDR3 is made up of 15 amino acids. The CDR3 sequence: CASSTRQGGNYGYTF. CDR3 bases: TGTGCCAGCAGTACCCGACAGGGGGGTAACTATGGCTACACCTTC.

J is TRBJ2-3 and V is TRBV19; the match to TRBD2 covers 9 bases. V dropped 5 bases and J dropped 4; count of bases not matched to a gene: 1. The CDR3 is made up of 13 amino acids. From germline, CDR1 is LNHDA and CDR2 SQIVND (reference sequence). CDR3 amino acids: CASSLAGADTQYF. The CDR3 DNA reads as TGTGCCAGTAGTTTAGCGGGGGCAGATACGCAGTATTTT. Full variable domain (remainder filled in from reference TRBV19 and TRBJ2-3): DGGITQSPKYLFRKEGQNVTLSCEQNLNHDAMYWYRQDPGQGLRLIYYSQIVNDFQKGDIAEGYSVSREKKESFPLTVTSAQKNPTAFYLCASSLAGADTQYFGPGTRLTVL.

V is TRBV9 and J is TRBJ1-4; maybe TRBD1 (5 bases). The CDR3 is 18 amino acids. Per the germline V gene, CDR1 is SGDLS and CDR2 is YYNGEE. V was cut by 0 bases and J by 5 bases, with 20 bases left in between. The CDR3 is CASSVGGGSGWKNEKLFF. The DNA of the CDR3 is TGTGCCAGCAGCGTAGGAGGCGGGTCAGGGTGGAAGAATGAAAAACTGTTTTTT.

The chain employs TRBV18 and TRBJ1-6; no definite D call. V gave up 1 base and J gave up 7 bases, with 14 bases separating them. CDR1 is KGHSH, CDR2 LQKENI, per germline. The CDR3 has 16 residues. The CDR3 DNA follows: TGTGCCAGCTCACCACTCCCCCCGGCTCCCAATTCACCCCTCCACTTT. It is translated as CASSPLPPAPNSPLHF.

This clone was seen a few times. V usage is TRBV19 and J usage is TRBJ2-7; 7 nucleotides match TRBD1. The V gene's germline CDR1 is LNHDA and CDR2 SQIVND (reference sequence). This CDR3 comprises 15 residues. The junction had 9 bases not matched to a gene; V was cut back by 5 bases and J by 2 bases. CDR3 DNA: TGTGCCAGTAGTCCGGCGACAGGGATCCCCTACGAGCAGTACTTC. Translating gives CASSPATGIPYEQYF.

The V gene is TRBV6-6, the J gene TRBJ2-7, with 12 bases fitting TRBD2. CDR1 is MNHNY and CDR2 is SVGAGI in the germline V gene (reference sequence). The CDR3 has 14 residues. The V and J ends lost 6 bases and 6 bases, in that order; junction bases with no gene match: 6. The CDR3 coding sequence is TGTGCCAGCAGAAGGACTAGCGGGGAGGGCGAGCAGTACTTC. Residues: CASRRTSGEGEQYF.

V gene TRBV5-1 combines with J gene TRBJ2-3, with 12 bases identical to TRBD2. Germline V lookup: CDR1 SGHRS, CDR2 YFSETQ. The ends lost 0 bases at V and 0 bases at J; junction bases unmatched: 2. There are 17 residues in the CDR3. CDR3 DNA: TGCGCCAGCAGCTTGGCTGGGACTAGCGGGAGCACAGATACGCAGTATTTT. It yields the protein CASSLAGTSGSTDTQYF.

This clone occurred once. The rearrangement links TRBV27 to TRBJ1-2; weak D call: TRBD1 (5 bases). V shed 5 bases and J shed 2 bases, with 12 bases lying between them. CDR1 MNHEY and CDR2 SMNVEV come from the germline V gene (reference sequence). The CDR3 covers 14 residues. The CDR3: CASSPHQGNYGYTF. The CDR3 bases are TGTGCCAGCAGTCCCCATCAGGGAAACTATGGCTACACCTTC.

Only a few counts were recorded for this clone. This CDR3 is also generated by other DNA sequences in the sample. The CDR3 is CASSPPTSESTDTQYF. DNA for the CDR3: TGCGCCAGCAGCCCGCCAACTAGTGAGAGCACAGATACGCAGTATTTT. This chain connects TRBV5-1 to TRBJ2-3; D is possibly TRBD2 (5 bases). From germline, CDR1 is SGHRS and CDR2 YFSETQ. V was trimmed by 4 bases and J by 0 bases, leaving 15 bases between them. The CDR3 spans 16 residues.

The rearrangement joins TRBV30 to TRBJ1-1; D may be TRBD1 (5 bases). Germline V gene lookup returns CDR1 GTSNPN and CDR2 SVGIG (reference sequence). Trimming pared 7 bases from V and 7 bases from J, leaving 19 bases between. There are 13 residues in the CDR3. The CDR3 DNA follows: TGTGCCTACGGGACTTTCGTTTTTGGTGAAGCTTTCTTT. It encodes CAYGTFVFGEAFF.

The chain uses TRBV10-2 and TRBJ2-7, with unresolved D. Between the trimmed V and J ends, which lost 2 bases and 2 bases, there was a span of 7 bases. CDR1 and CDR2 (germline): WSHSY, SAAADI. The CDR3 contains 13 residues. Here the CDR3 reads CASSEGSPYEQYF. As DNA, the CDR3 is TGCGCCAGCAGTGAGGGGTCCCCCTACGAGCAGTACTTC.

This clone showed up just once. The CDR3 sequence: CASSLSMGQYLNTEAFF. The CDR3 DNA is TGTGCCAGCAGCCTCTCCATGGGACAGTACCTGAACACTGAAGCTTTCTTT. The chain recombines TRBV7-2 with TRBJ1-1; 7 bases line up with TRBD1. CDR1 and CDR2 (germline): SGHTA, FQGNSA. The trim removed 5 bases at V and 0 bases at J, leaving 12 bases unmatched. The length of the CDR3 is 17 residues.

CDR3 residues: CASSESIGQGVNQPQHF. The DNA of the CDR3 is TGCGCCAGCAGTGAGTCGATAGGACAGGGTGTTAATCAGCCCCAGCATTTT. This chain joins TRBV10-2 and TRBJ1-5; TRBD1 aligns across 8 bases. CDR3 size: 17 residues. Germline V gene sequence: CDR1 WSHSY, CDR2 SAAADI. V was clipped by 0 bases and J by 4 bases; unmatched bases: 8.

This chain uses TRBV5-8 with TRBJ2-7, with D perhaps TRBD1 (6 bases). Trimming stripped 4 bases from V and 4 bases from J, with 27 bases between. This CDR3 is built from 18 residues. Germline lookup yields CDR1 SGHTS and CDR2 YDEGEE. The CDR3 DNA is TGTGCCAGCAGCCTATTGATGCGAAGTGACAGGAAAAAATACGAGCAGTACTTC. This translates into CASSLLMRSDRKKYEQYF.

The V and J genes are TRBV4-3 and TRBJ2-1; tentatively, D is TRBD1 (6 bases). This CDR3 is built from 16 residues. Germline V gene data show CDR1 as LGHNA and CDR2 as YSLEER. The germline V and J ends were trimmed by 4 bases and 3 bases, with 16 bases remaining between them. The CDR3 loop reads CASSLDTGNFYNEQFF. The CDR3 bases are TGCGCCAGCAGCCTGGATACAGGGAATTTCTACAATGAGCAGTTCTTC.

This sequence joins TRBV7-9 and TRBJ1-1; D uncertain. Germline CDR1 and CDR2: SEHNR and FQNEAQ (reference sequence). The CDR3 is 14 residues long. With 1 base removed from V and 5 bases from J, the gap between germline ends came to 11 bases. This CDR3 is CASSLGKGGTEAFF. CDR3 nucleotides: TGTGCCAGCAGCTTAGGAAAGGGTGGGACTGAAGCTTTCTTT.

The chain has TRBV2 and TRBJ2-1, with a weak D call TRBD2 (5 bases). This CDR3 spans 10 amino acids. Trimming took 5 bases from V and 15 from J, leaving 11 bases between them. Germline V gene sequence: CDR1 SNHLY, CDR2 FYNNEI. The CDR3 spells CASSTDFRFF. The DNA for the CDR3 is TGTGCCAGCAGTACGGACTTCAGGTTCTTC.

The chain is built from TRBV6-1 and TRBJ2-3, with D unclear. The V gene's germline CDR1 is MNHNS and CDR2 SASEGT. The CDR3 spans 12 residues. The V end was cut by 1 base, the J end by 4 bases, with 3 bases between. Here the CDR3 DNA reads TGTGCCAGCAGTGAAGAGCCAGATACGCAGTATTTT. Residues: CASSEEPDTQYF.

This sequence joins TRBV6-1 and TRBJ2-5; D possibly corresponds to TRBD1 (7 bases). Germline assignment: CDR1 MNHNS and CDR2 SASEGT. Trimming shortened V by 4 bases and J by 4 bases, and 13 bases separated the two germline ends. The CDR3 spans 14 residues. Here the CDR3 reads CASSGHRGGETQYF. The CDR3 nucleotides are TGTGCCAGCAGTGGACACAGGGGAGGAGAGACCCAGTACTTC.

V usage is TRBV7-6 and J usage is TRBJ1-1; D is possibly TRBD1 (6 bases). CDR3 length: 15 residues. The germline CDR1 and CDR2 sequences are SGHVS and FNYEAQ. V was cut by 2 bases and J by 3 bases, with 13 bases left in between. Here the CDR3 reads CASSLNTGLDTEAFF. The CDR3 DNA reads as TGTGCCAGCAGCTTAAATACAGGGCTTGACACTGAAGCTTTCTTT.

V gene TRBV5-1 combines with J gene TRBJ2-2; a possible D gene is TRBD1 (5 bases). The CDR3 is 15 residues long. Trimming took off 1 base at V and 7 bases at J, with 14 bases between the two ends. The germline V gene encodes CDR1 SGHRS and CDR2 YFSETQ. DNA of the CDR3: TGCGCCAGCAGCTTGTTGTCTGGGGCCGGCGGGGAGCTGTTTTTT. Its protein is CASSLLSGAGGELFF.

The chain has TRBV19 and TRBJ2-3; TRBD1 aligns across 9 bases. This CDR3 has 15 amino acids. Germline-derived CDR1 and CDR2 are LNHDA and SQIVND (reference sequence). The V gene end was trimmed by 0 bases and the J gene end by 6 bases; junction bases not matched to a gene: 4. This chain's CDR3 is CASSIEGTGRDTQYF. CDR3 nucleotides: TGTGCCAGTAGTATAGAAGGGACAGGGAGGGATACGCAGTATTTT.

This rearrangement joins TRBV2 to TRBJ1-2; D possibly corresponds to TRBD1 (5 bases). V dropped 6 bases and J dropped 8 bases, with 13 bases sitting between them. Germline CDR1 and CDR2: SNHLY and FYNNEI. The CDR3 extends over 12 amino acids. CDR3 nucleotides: TGTGCCAGCAGCCTAGGGGATTCCGGCTACACCTTC. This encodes CASSLGDSGYTF.

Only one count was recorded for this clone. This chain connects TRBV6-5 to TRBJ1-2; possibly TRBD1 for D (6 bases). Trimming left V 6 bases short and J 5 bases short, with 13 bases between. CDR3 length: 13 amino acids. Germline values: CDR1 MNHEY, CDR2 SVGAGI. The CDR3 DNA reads TGTGCCAGCAGCAACTCGCAGGGGTATGGCTACACCTTC. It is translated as CASSNSQGYGYTF.

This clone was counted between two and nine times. The CDR3: CASSLGRSNEKLFF. The CDR3, as DNA: TGTGCCAGCAGCTTGGGAAGGAGTAATGAAAAACTGTTTTTT. The chain uses TRBV5-4 and TRBJ1-4, with D unresolved. This CDR3 is 14 amino acids long. The ends were cut back, 0 bases at V and 4 bases at J, with 7 bases in the middle. The germline V gene encodes CDR1 SGHNT and CDR2 YYREEE (reference sequence).

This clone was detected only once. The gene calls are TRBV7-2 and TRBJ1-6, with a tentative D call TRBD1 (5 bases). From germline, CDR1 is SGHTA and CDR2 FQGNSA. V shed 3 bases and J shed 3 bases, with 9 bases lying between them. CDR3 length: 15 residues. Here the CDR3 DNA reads TGTGCCAGCAGCTTTCAGGGTGACTATAATTCACCCCTCCACTTT. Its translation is CASSFQGDYNSPLHF.